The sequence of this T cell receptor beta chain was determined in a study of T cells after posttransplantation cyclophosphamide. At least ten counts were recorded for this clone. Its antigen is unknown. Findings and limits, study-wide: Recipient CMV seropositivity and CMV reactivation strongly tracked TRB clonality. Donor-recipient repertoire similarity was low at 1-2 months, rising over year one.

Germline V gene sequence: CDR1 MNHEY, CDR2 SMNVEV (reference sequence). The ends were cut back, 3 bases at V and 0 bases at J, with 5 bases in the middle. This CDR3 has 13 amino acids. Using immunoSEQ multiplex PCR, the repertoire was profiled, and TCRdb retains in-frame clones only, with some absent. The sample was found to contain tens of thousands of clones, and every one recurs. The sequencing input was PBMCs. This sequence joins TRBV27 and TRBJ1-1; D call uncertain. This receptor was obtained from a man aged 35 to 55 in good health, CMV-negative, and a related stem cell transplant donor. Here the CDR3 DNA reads TGTGCCAGCAGTTTTCATTTGAACACTGAAGCTTTCTTT. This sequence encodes CASSFHLNTEAFF.